This T cell receptor (beta chain) was observed in a study of shared clonotypes between healthy human individuals. Study-wide background: In total, the donors were a couple of women and a few men aged 18 to 49. Study conclusions and caveats: Compared with memory subsets, naive subsets generally had larger estimated richness.

Methods used by the authors: For the immunoSEQ data, sequences were junction-only without quality scores, so filtering differed. Sequenced by immunoSEQ multiplex PCR; TCRdb stores in-frame clones only, minus some. The V and J calls and the clone size are those of that table, but D and trimming were determined from the DNA. There are around 1.1 million clones in the sample; around 78% occur only once, and 0.5% to 0.65% lies in the top ten. The ends were cut back, 5 bases at V and 2 bases at J, with 18 bases in the middle. This CDR3 spans 16 amino acids. The germline V gene encodes CDR1 SGHAT and CDR2 FQDESV (reference sequence). Comment on this clone: Its antigen is not identified.

The chain is built from TRBV11-1 and TRBJ2-5, with D perhaps TRBD2 (6 bases). The sequence came from a young man in good health. Some clones in this sample may be carry-over from other donors' samples. Sequenced: memory CD4+ T cells from PBMCs. Subset defined: CD45RA-negative fraction. The DNA of the CDR3 is TGTGCCAGCAGCGCTTACCTTAGCGGACATCAAGAGACCCAGTACTTC. It encodes CASSAYLSGHQETQYF.